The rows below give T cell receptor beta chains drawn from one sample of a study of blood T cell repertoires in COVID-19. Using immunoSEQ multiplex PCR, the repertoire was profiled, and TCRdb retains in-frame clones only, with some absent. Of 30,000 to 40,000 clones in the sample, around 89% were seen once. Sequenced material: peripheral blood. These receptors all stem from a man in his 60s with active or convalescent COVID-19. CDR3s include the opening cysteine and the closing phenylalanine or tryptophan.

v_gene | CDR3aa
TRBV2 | CASRPRDSELTDTQYF
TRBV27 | CASSFIQGAYEQYF
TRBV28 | CASSLSLGDSVKDQQYEQYF
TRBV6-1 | CASSRAGANTGELFF
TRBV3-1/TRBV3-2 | CASSHGSPSDGGELFF
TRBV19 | CASSADRVGAETQYF
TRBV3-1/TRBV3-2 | CASSEAGVSYEQYF
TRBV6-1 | CASSEVPGQPPQHF
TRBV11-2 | CASSRDRRRTNEKLFF
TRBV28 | CASTGTGRGKALHF
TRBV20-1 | CSARAGVQQFF
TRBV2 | CASCQDRGTGELFF
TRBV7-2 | CASSPLPLAGGLGETQYF
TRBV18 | CASSPVRATEAFF
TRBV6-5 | CASRKEQGSSPLHF
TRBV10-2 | CASSESSGRYNEQFF
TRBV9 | CASSVGPVGATQYF
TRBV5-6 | CASSLADRGSAKLFF
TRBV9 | CASSVGTLTFSGVGDNIQYF
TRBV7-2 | CASSLRPGQGIGEQYF
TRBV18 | CASSPPGTGGRGYGYTF
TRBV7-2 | CASSPGGTGDYEQYF
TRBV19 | CASSIAGEPPYEQYF
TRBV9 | CASSVDVGASTDTQYF
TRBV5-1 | CASSLDSGEQFF
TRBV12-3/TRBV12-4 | CASAGSGETQYF
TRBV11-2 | CASSLVQGRGEQFF
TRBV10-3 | CATMTGSTYEQYF
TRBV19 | CASSMQGLTAGNTIYF
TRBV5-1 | CASSLVGGQQAFF
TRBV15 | CATSGTEETQYF
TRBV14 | CASGWGAANTQYF
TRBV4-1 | CASSQGPRLPYNEQFF
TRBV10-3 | CATVGLAGSEQYF
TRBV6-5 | CASRPSSNEQFF
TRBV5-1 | CASSLGGTGGATEAFF
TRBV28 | CASSLSPASGRAVIHEQYF
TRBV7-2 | CASSFEGYSNQPQHF
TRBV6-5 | CASMGGLGNQPQHF